A selection of T cell receptor beta chains follows, all from one sample in a study of tissue T cells after allogeneic stem cell transplantation. The protocol was immunoSEQ multiplex PCR, while the TCRdb copy is restricted to in-frame clones and leaves out a portion. The sample includes about 9,800 clones, approximately 65% seen only once; the top ten take 20% to 30%. Source: tissue from the stomach, taken at autopsy. All receptors derive from an older male donor with lung cancer. The CDR3 runs from the conserved cysteine through the conserved F or W. The order of the fields is J gene, V gene, D gene, clone size, CDR3 DNA, CDR3 protein. A D gene is named only where the DNA matches it firmly. Only part of the rows carry a size: once, few, many, or a class if the clone is expanded.

>TRBJ2-2|TRBV29-1|TRBD1|.
TGCAGCGTAAACAGGGGCACCGGGGAGCTGTTTTTT
CSVNRGTGELFF
>TRBJ2-7|TRBV7-8|.|once
TGTGCCAGCACGCTACCCGCGGATGGAACAGACTACGAGCAGTACTTC
CASTLPADGTDYEQYF
>TRBJ1-6|TRBV5-8|.|.
TGTGCCAGCAGCTTCTTGGGGCTGGAATCACCCCTCCACTTT
CASSFLGLESPLHF
>TRBJ2-5|TRBV5-1|.|.
TGCGCCAGCAGCTTGATAAGGAATCAAGGGGAGACCCAGTACTTC
CASSLIRNQGETQYF
>TRBJ2-1|TRBV19|.|once
TGTGCCAGTAGTATTATCGGACTACTTTCCAATGAGCAGTTCTTC
CASSIIGLLSNEQFF
>TRBJ2-2|TRBV11-3|.|.
TGTGCCAGCAGCTTAGATCCGGGGATCGGGGAGCTGTTTTTT
CASSLDPGIGELFF
>TRBJ1-2|TRBV5-5|.|few
TGTGCCAGCAGCTTGGAATGGACGAGTGGCTACACCTTC
CASSLEWTSGYTF
>TRBJ1-4|TRBV9|TRBD1|.
TGTGCCAGCAGCGGAGGACAGGGGATTTTTAATGAAAAACTGTTTTTT
CASSGGQGIFNEKLFF
>TRBJ1-2|TRBV7-2|.|.
TGTGCCAGCAGCTCCCACGAAAACTATGGCTACACCTTC
CASSSHENYGYTF
>TRBJ1-2|TRBV5-4|.|.
TGTGCCAGCAGCTTGGGGCAGCCTTATGGCTACACCTTC
CASSLGQPYGYTF
>TRBJ1-4|TRBV5-1|.|.
TGCGCCAGCAGCTGGGGAGGTGGCGAAAAACTGTTTTTT
CASSWGGGEKLFF
>TRBJ2-7|TRBV29-1|.|.
TGCAGCGCCGGGACCCATCGACGAGACGAGCAGTACTTC
CSAGTHRRDEQYF
>TRBJ2-7|TRBV7-2|TRBD2|.
TGTGCCAGCAGCTTAGAGGGCGGGAGGGCCTCCGAGCAGTACTTC
CASSLEGGRASEQYF
>TRBJ2-3|TRBV4-3|TRBD2|.
TGCGCCAGCAGACGAGGCGGGGCGGGGGCAGATACGCAGTATTTT
CASRRGGAGADTQYF
>TRBJ2-6|TRBV4-3|.|.
TGCGCCAGCAGCTTGGACGGAGGTCTCTCTGGGGCCAACGTCCTGACTTTC
CASSLDGGLSGANVLTF
>TRBJ2-7|TRBV7-9|TRBD2|.
TGTGCCAGCAGCCTTTCTTGGGAGGGCTCTTACGAGCAGTACTTC
CASSLSWEGSYEQYF
>TRBJ2-3|TRBV24-1|.|.
TGTGCTACGGGGACACCGATGGCAGATACGCAGTATTTT
CATGTPMADTQYF
>TRBJ1-2|TRBV4-3|.|medium-sized
TGCGCCAGCAGCCAATCCCGGACAGCAAGCGGCTACACCTTC
CASSQSRTASGYTF
>TRBJ2-3|TRBV6-5|TRBD2|.
TGTGCCAGCAGTTACCGTCGGGAGGTAGTTGCAGATACGCAGTATTTT
CASSYRREVVADTQYF